This TCR beta chain was observed in a study of beta chain features in type 1 diabetes. Study as a whole: Researchers looked at about 110 million sorted cells across all samples.

Findings and limits, study-wide: Type 1 diabetes patients had moderately but significantly shorter TCRB CDR3s in all four CD4+ subsets. Shorter templates may be favored by PCR, equally so in patients and controls.

V lost 8 bases and J 0 bases, leaving 7 bases between the germline ends. CDR1 is MNHEY, CDR2 SMNVEV, per germline (reference sequence). The CDR3 spans 13 residues. Turning to this clone: Its antigen is undetermined.

A single heparinised blood sample, averaging approximately 116 mL, was obtained per donor. Every isolated RNA sample was fully reverse transcribed, so sequencing captured expressed TCRB transcripts. The table came from immunoSEQ multiplex PCR; TCRdb's copy has only in-frame clones and leaves some out. The sample lists some 350,000 clones, approximately 12% seen once, with roughly 0.015% in the top ten. The chain is built from TRBV27 and TRBJ2-2; D may be TRBD2 (5 bases). This TCR came from a woman aged 18-29 years with type 1 diabetes. The source material was naive CD4+ T cells from blood. The CDR3 region is CASRDSNTGELFF. CDR3 nucleotides: TGTGCCAGCCGGGATTCGAACACCGGGGAGCTGTTTTTT.